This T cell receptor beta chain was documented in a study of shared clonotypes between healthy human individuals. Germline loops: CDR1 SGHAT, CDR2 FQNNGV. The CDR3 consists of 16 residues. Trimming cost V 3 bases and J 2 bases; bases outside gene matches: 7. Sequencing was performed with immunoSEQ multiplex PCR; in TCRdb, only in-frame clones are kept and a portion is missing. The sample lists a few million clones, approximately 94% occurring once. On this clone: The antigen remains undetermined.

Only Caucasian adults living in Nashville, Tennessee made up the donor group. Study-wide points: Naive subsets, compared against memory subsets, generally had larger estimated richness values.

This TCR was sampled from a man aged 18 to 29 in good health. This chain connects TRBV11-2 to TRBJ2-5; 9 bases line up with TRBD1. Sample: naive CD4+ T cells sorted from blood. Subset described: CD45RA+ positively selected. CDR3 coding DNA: TGTGCCAGCAGCTTCTCGGGACAGGGAGGGCAAGAGACCCAGTACTTC. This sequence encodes CASSFSGQGGQETQYF.